Presented here are 21 T cell receptor beta chains from one specimen sequenced in a study of Ad26.COV2.S vaccination and SARS-CoV-2 variants. Noted treatment: some 20 received Ad26.COV2.S at low or high dose, single or two shots; 5 received placebo; per-sample allocation not given. Sampling was performed 63 days after the first vaccine or placebo injection. Profiling relied on immunoSEQ multiplex PCR, and the TCRdb table lists in-frame clones only, not all of them. The table includes a few hundred thousand clones, roughly 85% detected once. The starting material was peripheral blood, obtained in a trial of Ad26.COV2.S vaccine versus placebo. The origin of the receptors is a person between 18 and 65 years old who received the Ad26.COV2.S COVID-19 vaccine or a placebo.

This clone occurred a few times. V is TRBV2 and J is TRBJ1-6; D not certain. The V gene's germline CDR1 is SNHLY and CDR2 FYNNEI. V gave up 8 bases and J gave up 8 bases, with 10 bases separating them. The CDR3 sequence is 12 residues long. CDR3 coding DNA: TGTGCCAGCCGGAACTCGGATTCACCCCTCCACTTT. It codes for CASRNSDSPLHF.

This clone was found once. The chain uses TRBV10-3 and TRBJ1-6; possibly TRBD1 for D (5 bases). This CDR3 spans 16 amino acids. V lost 0 bases, J lost 7 bases, and 13 bases lay in between. Germline V CDR1 and CDR2: ENHRY, SYGVKD. The CDR3 coding sequence is TGTGCCATCAGTGAGTCGAGTTGGGGGAAAAATTCACCCCTCCACTTT. Translated, it gives CAISESSWGKNSPLHF.

V usage is TRBV15 and J usage is TRBJ2-7; 8 nucleotides match TRBD1. Unmatched junction bases numbered 10, after V lost 5 bases and J lost 4 bases. CDR1 is LNHNV and CDR2 is YYDKDF in the germline V gene (reference sequence). CDR3 size: 15 residues. The CDR3 sequence: CATSGIRTGTYEQYF. The CDR3 coding sequence is TGTGCCACCAGCGGGATTAGGACAGGGACATACGAGCAGTACTTC.

The chain has TRBV11-1 and TRBJ2-5; D is perhaps TRBD2 (6 bases). The germline V and J ends were trimmed by 5 bases and 2 bases, with 9 bases remaining between them. The CDR3 runs to 13 residues. The germline CDR1 and CDR2 sequences are SGHAT and FQDESV (reference sequence). The CDR3 here is CASSGDLQETQYF. CDR3 nucleotides: TGTGCCAGCAGCGGGGACTTACAAGAGACCCAGTACTTC.

In its sample, this clone was seen once. V and J are TRBV7-9 and TRBJ1-4, with D unclear. Deletions cut 1 base from V and 8 bases from J, with 8 bases between. The CDR3 contains 13 residues. Germline values: CDR1 SEHNR, CDR2 FQNEAQ (reference sequence). The chain's CDR3 is CASSLGGYEKLFF. The CDR3, as DNA: TGTGCCAGCAGCTTAGGAGGGTACGAAAAACTGTTTTTT.

This chain connects TRBV4-3 to TRBJ2-5; 7 bases are shared with TRBD2. This CDR3 has 15 residues. V dropped 1 base and J dropped 7; count of bases not matched to a gene: 9. Germline lookup yields CDR1 LGHNA and CDR2 YSLEER. Here the CDR3 reads CASSQVVAGRGTQYF. The DNA for the CDR3 is TGCGCCAGCAGCCAAGTAGTAGCGGGCCGGGGGACCCAGTACTTC.

This chain joins TRBV6-1 and TRBJ2-1; D not certain. The CDR3 totals 15 residues. Germline V gene lookup returns CDR1 MNHNS and CDR2 SASEGT. Trimming took 1 base from V and 1 from J, leaving 8 bases between them. CDR3 coding DNA: TGTGCCAGCAGTGAAGGGGCCCCGTCCTACAATGAGCAGTTCTTC. Residues: CASSEGAPSYNEQFF.

This chain connects TRBV18 to TRBJ2-6; no definite D call. Trimming took off 3 bases at V and 8 bases at J, with 8 bases between the two ends. The CDR3 loop spans 13 amino acids. Per the germline V gene, CDR1 is KGHSH and CDR2 is LQKENI. DNA of the CDR3: TGTGCCAGCTCACCGATGGAGTCCAACGTCCTGACTTTC. Encoded protein: CASSPMESNVLTF. The full variable domain, rest sourced from reference TRBV18 and TRBJ2-6, is NAGVMQNPRHLVRRRGQEARLRCSPMKGHSHVYWYRQLPEEGLKFMVYLQKENIIDESGMPKERFSAEFPKEGPSILRIQQVVRGDSAAYFCASSPMESNVLTFGAGSRLTVL.

This rearrangement joins TRBV27 to TRBJ1-1; TRBD1 might be the D (6 bases). The CDR3 has 14 amino acids. Looked up from germline, CDR1 is MNHEY and CDR2 is SMNVEV (reference sequence). The V and J ends lost 6 bases and 4 bases respectively, with 15 bases between them. The CDR3 protein is CASRGIRGGTEAFF. The CDR3 DNA reads TGTGCCAGCAGGGGGATAAGAGGGGGCACTGAAGCTTTCTTT.

This chain connects TRBV19 to TRBJ2-7, with D unresolved. Germline lookup yields CDR1 LNHDA and CDR2 SQIVND (reference sequence). Trimming cost V 3 bases and J 10 bases, with 19 bases left between them. There are 14 residues in the CDR3. CDR3 DNA: TGTGCCAGTAGTATTCCAGGAGTGAGCGCTTCCCAGTACTTC. The encoded protein is CASSIPGVSASQYF.

CDR3 in amino acids: CASSFRGTEAFF. CDR3 DNA sequence: TGTGCCAGCAGCTTCAGGGGGACTGAAGCTTTCTTT. The gene calls are TRBV5-8 and TRBJ1-1; 7 nucleotides align to TRBD1. The germline V gene has CDR1 SGHTS and CDR2 YDEGEE. The CDR3 consists of 12 residues. V dropped 2 bases and J dropped 5; count of bases not matched to a gene: 0.

The chain links TRBV12-5 to TRBJ1-1; D might be TRBD1 (6 bases). Germline CDR1 LGHNT, CDR2 FRNRAP. The CDR3 runs to 14 residues. Trimming removed 8 bases at V and 7 bases at J, with 20 bases between. This chain's CDR3 is CASRISGGLDEAFF. CDR3 nucleotides: TGTGCTAGTCGTATTAGCGGGGGCCTAGATGAAGCTTTCTTT.

J is TRBJ1-4 and V is TRBV5-6; D unclear. The germline CDR1 and CDR2 sequences are SGHDT and YYEEEE. Trimming pared 4 bases from V and 4 bases from J, leaving 5 bases between. This CDR3 spans 12 amino acids. The CDR3 region is CASSGYNEKLFF. The CDR3 region has the DNA TGTGCCAGCAGCGGATATAATGAAAAACTGTTTTTT.

The rearrangement links TRBV4-1 to TRBJ2-7, with D possibly being TRBD2 (5 bases). The germline V and J ends were trimmed by 2 bases and 1 base, with 9 bases remaining between them. This CDR3 has 14 residues. The germline CDR1 and CDR2 sequences are MGHRA and YSYEKL. This CDR3 reads CASSQSTGSYEQYF. The DNA of the CDR3 is TGCGCCAGCAGCCAATCCACGGGGTCCTACGAGCAGTACTTC.

The chain joins TRBV6-2 or TRBV6-3 to TRBJ2-2; 7 nucleotides line up with TRBD1. With 6 bases clipped from V and 0 bases from J, the junction kept 4 bases outside the gene matches. This CDR3 comprises 15 residues. Germline loops: CDR1 MNHEY, CDR2 SVGEGT. CDR3 sequence (DNA): TGTGCCAGCAGCCGACAGGGCTCGAACACCGGGGAGCTGTTTTTT. It yields the protein CASSRQGSNTGELFF.

The chain combines TRBV6-6 with TRBJ1-1; no clear D gene. This CDR3 is built from 12 residues. Trimming took off 2 bases at V and 5 bases at J, with 6 bases between the two ends. The germline V gene encodes CDR1 MNHNY and CDR2 SVGAGI (reference sequence). CDR3 loop: CASSYAGTEAFF. The CDR3 nucleotides are TGTGCCAGCAGTTACGCGGGGACTGAAGCTTTCTTT.

The J gene is TRBJ2-7, the V gene TRBV19, with a tentative D call TRBD2 (5 bases). Germline-derived CDR1 and CDR2 are LNHDA and SQIVND (reference sequence). This CDR3 spans 14 amino acids. V was pared by 5 bases and J by 1 base, with 12 bases between. CDR3: CASSLSDFSYEQYF. For the CDR3, the DNA is TGTGCCAGTAGTCTCTCGGACTTTTCCTACGAGCAGTACTTC.

The chain is built from TRBV19 and TRBJ2-7; D is uncertain. The CDR3 spans 13 residues. Trimming took off 1 base at V and 1 base at J, with 5 bases between the two ends. CDR1 and CDR2 from the germline V gene are LNHDA and SQIVND (reference sequence). For the CDR3, the DNA is TGTGCCAGTAGTATAGCAATATCCTACGAGCAGTACTTC. Its translation is CASSIAISYEQYF. Using reference TRBV19 and TRBJ2-7 for the parts outside the CDR3, the full variable domain is DGGITQSPKYLFRKEGQNVTLSCEQNLNHDAMYWYRQDPGQGLRLIYYSQIVNDFQKGDIAEGYSVSREKKESFPLTVTSAQKNPTAFYLCASSIAISYEQYFGPGTRLTVT.

CDR3 sequence: CASTGSSYNEQFF. The CDR3 bases are TGTGCCAGCACAGGGAGCTCCTACAATGAGCAGTTCTTC. The chain couples TRBV7-9 to TRBJ2-1; tentatively, D is TRBD1 or TRBD2 (5 bases each). Germline V gene data show CDR1 as SEHNR and CDR2 as FQNEAQ (reference sequence). The V and J ends lost 7 bases and 0 bases respectively, with 7 bases between them. This CDR3 is 13 amino acids long.

The rearrangement uses TRBV19 and TRBJ1-5, with D perhaps TRBD1 (5 bases). Germline CDR1 reads LNHDA; CDR2 reads SQIVND (reference sequence). The V gene lost 5 bases and the J gene lost 5 bases, with 13 bases spanning the gap. The CDR3 contains 14 residues. This CDR3 is CASSRQGRDQPQHF. CDR3 coding DNA: TGTGCCAGTAGTCGGCAGGGTCGGGATCAGCCCCAGCATTTT. The full variable domain, its missing parts supplied by reference TRBV19 and TRBJ1-5, is DGGITQSPKYLFRKEGQNVTLSCEQNLNHDAMYWYRQDPGQGLRLIYYSQIVNDFQKGDIAEGYSVSREKKESFPLTVTSAQKNPTAFYLCASSRQGRDQPQHFGDGTRLSIL.

V is TRBV4-1 and J is TRBJ2-1; TRBD2 agrees at 11 bases. Germline CDR1 and CDR2: MGHRA and YSYEKL. Trimming at V came to 2 bases and at J to 10 bases, leaving 7 bases not matched to a gene. The CDR3 loop spans 15 amino acids. The CDR3 DNA is TGCGCCAGCAGCCAAACTAGCGGGGGTCTGGGGGAGCAGTTCTTC. Its protein product is CASSQTSGGLGEQFF.